This passage covers 4 T cell receptor beta chains from one sample sequenced in a study of cytomegalovirus exposure and HLA in healthy donors. Amplification used 60 Vbeta primers and 13 Jbeta primers. Sequencing was performed with immunoSEQ multiplex PCR; in TCRdb, only in-frame clones are kept and a portion is missing. The sample yields 200,000 to 250,000 clones, about 85% seen once. The specimen was PBMCs. The receptor set was obtained from a human donor in good health.

The J gene is TRBJ2-6, the V gene TRBV9, with D maybe TRBD2 (6 bases). The CDR3 spans 18 residues. Deletions cut 2 bases from V and 4 bases from J, with 19 bases between. Germline values: CDR1 SGDLS, CDR2 YYNGEE. This CDR3 is CASSVIQGLLWGANVLTF. The CDR3 region has the DNA TGTGCCAGCAGCGTCATTCAGGGACTTCTGTGGGGGGCCAACGTCCTGACTTTC.

CDR3: CASSQGAGLAVDNEQFF. For the CDR3, the DNA is TGTGCCAGCAGCCAAGGAGCTGGACTAGCGGTCGACAATGAGCAGTTCTTC. The chain is built from TRBV14 and TRBJ2-1, with 10 bases identical to TRBD2. Losses at the gene ends were 1 base for V and 5 bases for J; bases not matched to a gene: 8. The germline CDR1 and CDR2 sequences are SGHDN and FVKESK. This CDR3 contains 17 residues.

The chain carries TRBV7-3 and TRBJ2-6; 7 nucleotides match TRBD2. The V and J ends lost 5 bases and 0 bases, in that order; junction bases with no gene match: 4. The CDR3 totals 16 residues. The germline CDR1 and CDR2 sequences are SGHTA and FQGTGA. This CDR3 is CASSRAGNSGANVLTF. CDR3 nucleotide sequence: TGTGCCAGCAGCCGAGCGGGGAACTCTGGGGCCAACGTCCTGACTTTC.

This sequence joins TRBV21-1 and TRBJ2-2; the table calls TRBD2, which could not be checked here. TRBV21-1 is given as a pseudogene. This CDR3 comprises 15 residues. The CDR3 is CASRATGLKAGELFF. The DNA of the CDR3 is TGTGCCAGCAGAGCCACCGGACTAAAAGCCGGGGAGCTGTTTTTT.